This is a list of T cell receptor beta chains from one sample in a study of Ad26.COV2.S vaccination and SARS-CoV-2 variants. The repertoire was sequenced with immunoSEQ multiplex PCR; TCRdb's copy has only in-frame clones and lacks some. The sample includes roughly 700,000 clones, approximately 88% of them seen just once. The material sequenced was peripheral blood, taken in a trial of Ad26.COV2.S vaccine versus placebo. These receptors were taken from a person between 18 and 65 years old who received the Ad26.COV2.S COVID-19 vaccine or a placebo. Each CDR3 is given with its conserved first and last residue. The order of the fields is V gene, D gene, clone size, J gene, CDR3 DNA, CDR3 protein. A D gene is named only where the DNA matches it firmly. Some rows have no size entry. The others give once, few or many, or a class for an expanded clone.

v_gene: TRBV30; d_gene: .; abundance: .; j_gene: TRBJ2-7; CDR3nt: TGTGCCTGGAGCAACAGGGCCTACGAGCAGTACTTC; CDR3aa: CAWSNRAYEQYF
v_gene: TRBV27; d_gene: TRBD1; abundance: .; j_gene: TRBJ2-3; CDR3nt: TGTGCCAGCAGTTTACGGACAGGGGGGGTCCCAGATACGCAGTATTTT; CDR3aa: CASSLRTGGVPDTQYF
v_gene: TRBV2; d_gene: .; abundance: .; j_gene: TRBJ1-1; CDR3nt: TGTGCCAGCCAACAGGGTAAGCCCCCCGAAGCTTTCTTT; CDR3aa: CASQQGKPPEAFF
v_gene: TRBV21-1; d_gene: .; abundance: .; j_gene: TRBJ2-5; CDR3nt: TGTGCCAGCAGCAAAGGGTCCGGGGTAAGTGGGACCCAGTACTTC; CDR3aa: CASSKGSGVSGTQYF
v_gene: TRBV29-1; d_gene: .; abundance: .; j_gene: TRBJ1-1; CDR3nt: TGCAGCGTCCGGGGACCTATGAACACTGAAGCTTTCTTT; CDR3aa: CSVRGPMNTEAFF
v_gene: TRBV7-8; d_gene: .; abundance: .; j_gene: TRBJ2-1; CDR3nt: TGTGCCAGCAGCCCTGGAGCCCGGGATAGCTCCTACAATGAGCAGTTCTTC; CDR3aa: CASSPGARDSSYNEQFF
v_gene: TRBV2; d_gene: .; abundance: once; j_gene: TRBJ2-7; CDR3nt: TGTGCCAGCAGGGACGTTTACGAGCAGTACTTC; CDR3aa: CASRDVYEQYF
v_gene: TRBV10-3; d_gene: .; abundance: .; j_gene: TRBJ2-6; CDR3nt: TGTGCCATCACTGGGGCCCGAAGGGGCTCTGGGGCCAACGTCCTGACTTTC; CDR3aa: CAITGARRGSGANVLTF
v_gene: TRBV9; d_gene: .; abundance: few; j_gene: TRBJ1-1; CDR3nt: TGTGCCAGCAGCGTATGGGAGGGCACTGAAGCTTTCTTT; CDR3aa: CASSVWEGTEAFF
v_gene: TRBV30; d_gene: .; abundance: .; j_gene: TRBJ1-4; CDR3nt: TGTGCCTGGAGCAAACAGGAAACTGAAAAACTGTTTTTT; CDR3aa: CAWSKQETEKLFF
v_gene: TRBV30; d_gene: .; abundance: .; j_gene: TRBJ1-4; CDR3nt: TGTGCCTGGAGTGACCCATCGACAAGTGAAAAACTGTTTTTT; CDR3aa: CAWSDPSTSEKLFF
v_gene: TRBV19; d_gene: .; abundance: once; j_gene: TRBJ2-3; CDR3nt: TGTGCCAGTAGTTATCAGGGGGGCGGAGGCACAGATACGCAGTATTTT; CDR3aa: CASSYQGGGGTDTQYF
v_gene: TRBV30; d_gene: .; abundance: .; j_gene: TRBJ2-7; CDR3nt: TGTGCCTGGAGTATAGGGGAGGACGAGCAGTACTTC; CDR3aa: CAWSIGEDEQYF
v_gene: TRBV6-5; d_gene: TRBD1; abundance: few; j_gene: TRBJ2-7; CDR3nt: TGTGCCAGTGGACAGGGGGCCACCTACGAGCAGTACTTC; CDR3aa: CASGQGATYEQYF
v_gene: TRBV6-5; d_gene: TRBD2; abundance: .; j_gene: TRBJ2-5; CDR3nt: TGTGCCAGCAGTTTGGGGACTAGCAAAGAGACCCAGTACTTC; CDR3aa: CASSLGTSKETQYF
v_gene: TRBV2; d_gene: .; abundance: .; j_gene: TRBJ2-1; CDR3nt: TGTGCCAGTAAAGCGGGTAGCTCCTACAATGAGCAGTTCTTC; CDR3aa: CASKAGSSYNEQFF
v_gene: TRBV6-6; d_gene: TRBD1; abundance: .; j_gene: TRBJ1-5; CDR3nt: TGTGCCAGCAGGGTGGACAGGTCCAATCAGCCCCAGCATTTT; CDR3aa: CASRVDRSNQPQHF
v_gene: TRBV7-9; d_gene: .; abundance: once; j_gene: TRBJ2-5; CDR3nt: TGTGCCAGCAGCTTAGCCAGGGGAGAGACCCAGTACTTC; CDR3aa: CASSLARGETQYF
v_gene: TRBV7-9; d_gene: TRBD1; abundance: .; j_gene: TRBJ2-7; CDR3nt: TGTGCCAGCAGCTTAGAGGGGACAGGAGCCTACGAGCAGTACTTC; CDR3aa: CASSLEGTGAYEQYF
v_gene: TRBV19; d_gene: .; abundance: .; j_gene: TRBJ2-1; CDR3nt: TGTGCCAGTAGTATGCAGCCCTCCTACAATGAGCAGTTCTTC; CDR3aa: CASSMQPSYNEQFF
v_gene: TRBV11-3; d_gene: TRBD2; abundance: .; j_gene: TRBJ2-2; CDR3nt: TGTGCCAGCAGCTTAGATCGGCTAGCGGCGAACACCGGGGAGCTGTTTTTT; CDR3aa: CASSLDRLAANTGELFF
v_gene: TRBV3-1/TRBV3-2; d_gene: .; abundance: .; j_gene: TRBJ1-3; CDR3nt: TGTGCCAGCAGCCGCGGAGGGAGCTCTGGAAACACCATATATTTT; CDR3aa: CASSRGGSSGNTIYF
v_gene: TRBV4-2; d_gene: .; abundance: .; j_gene: TRBJ2-5; CDR3nt: TGTGCCAGCAGCCAAGTATTGGGCAGGCCCGGGGGGACCCAGTACTTC; CDR3aa: CASSQVLGRPGGTQYF
v_gene: TRBV7-9; d_gene: .; abundance: .; j_gene: TRBJ2-5; CDR3nt: TGTGCCAGCAGCTTAGCGCAGGGGAGTCAAGAGACCCAGTACTTC; CDR3aa: CASSLAQGSQETQYF
v_gene: TRBV6-1; d_gene: TRBD1; abundance: .; j_gene: TRBJ2-7; CDR3nt: TGTGCCAGCAGTGAACTACCGGGACAGGGTTTCAACGAGCAGTACTTC; CDR3aa: CASSELPGQGFNEQYF
v_gene: TRBV27; d_gene: TRBD1; abundance: once; j_gene: TRBJ2-7; CDR3nt: TGTGCCAGCAGTTTAAAAGACAGGGGGGCCTACGAGCAGTACTTC; CDR3aa: CASSLKDRGAYEQYF
v_gene: TRBV27; d_gene: .; abundance: .; j_gene: TRBJ2-3; CDR3nt: TGTGCCAGCAGTTTATCAGGGTTGGATACGCAGTATTTT; CDR3aa: CASSLSGLDTQYF
v_gene: TRBV6-6; d_gene: .; abundance: .; j_gene: TRBJ1-1; CDR3nt: TGTGCCAGCGAACAGGCGAACACTGAAGCTTTCTTT; CDR3aa: CASEQANTEAFF
v_gene: TRBV7-8; d_gene: .; abundance: .; j_gene: TRBJ2-7; CDR3nt: TGTGCCAGCAGCTTATGGGTTGACAGAGCCTACGAGCAGTACTTC; CDR3aa: CASSLWVDRAYEQYF
v_gene: TRBV5-1; d_gene: .; abundance: .; j_gene: TRBJ2-2; CDR3nt: TGCGCCAGCAGCTTGGGGTTTGTCGGGGAGCTGTTTTTT; CDR3aa: CASSLGFVGELFF
v_gene: TRBV12-3/TRBV12-4; d_gene: TRBD1; abundance: .; j_gene: TRBJ1-6; CDR3nt: TGTGCCAGCAGGAGGACAGGGGACTCACCCCTCCACTTT; CDR3aa: CASRRTGDSPLHF
v_gene: TRBV5-4; d_gene: .; abundance: .; j_gene: TRBJ2-5; CDR3nt: TGTGCCAGCAGCCCGCCAGGAGTAATTCAAGAGACCCAGTACTTC; CDR3aa: CASSPPGVIQETQYF
v_gene: TRBV3-1/TRBV3-2; d_gene: .; abundance: .; j_gene: TRBJ1-2; CDR3nt: TGTGCCAGCAGCCAAAGGGTTCTGTATGGCTACACCTTC; CDR3aa: CASSQRVLYGYTF
v_gene: TRBV5-4; d_gene: .; abundance: .; j_gene: TRBJ1-3; CDR3nt: TGTGCCAGCAGCCCGGGACCCCTAAACACCATATATTTT; CDR3aa: CASSPGPLNTIYF
v_gene: TRBV7-5; d_gene: .; abundance: .; j_gene: TRBJ2-1; CDR3nt: TGTGCCAGAAGCTTCCCCACTAGCGGGAAGCGGTACAATGAGCAGTTCTTC; CDR3aa: CARSFPTSGKRYNEQFF
v_gene: TRBV25-1; d_gene: .; abundance: .; j_gene: TRBJ1-2; CDR3nt: TGTGCCAGCAGTGAATCCCTGACCGACCAATTATATGGCTACACCTTC; CDR3aa: CASSESLTDQLYGYTF
v_gene: TRBV6-5; d_gene: .; abundance: .; j_gene: TRBJ1-1; CDR3nt: TGTGCCAGCAGTCCTCGGGCCCCGGGTTCTTTCTTT; CDR3aa: CASSPRAPGSFF
v_gene: TRBV15; d_gene: .; abundance: .; j_gene: TRBJ2-7; CDR3nt: TGTGCCACCAGCAGAGATCGGATAGAGCAGTACTTC; CDR3aa: CATSRDRIEQYF
v_gene: TRBV6-5; d_gene: TRBD2; abundance: .; j_gene: TRBJ2-5; CDR3nt: TGTGCCAGCAGATCTTCACACGGAGCGGGGGAGACCCAGTACTTC; CDR3aa: CASRSSHGAGETQYF
v_gene: TRBV7-3; d_gene: .; abundance: .; j_gene: TRBJ2-7; CDR3nt: TGTGCCAGCAGCCCCCGGACGGTCAATTACTACGAGCAGTACTTC; CDR3aa: CASSPRTVNYYEQYF
v_gene: TRBV5-4; d_gene: TRBD1; abundance: once; j_gene: TRBJ2-5; CDR3nt: TGTGCCAGCAGCTCTGACAGGGGTTGGGGCCAAGAGACCCAGTACTTC; CDR3aa: CASSSDRGWGQETQYF
v_gene: TRBV5-1; d_gene: .; abundance: .; j_gene: TRBJ1-4; CDR3nt: TGCGCCAGCAGCTTAGGGGAGGGAGAAAAACTGTTTTTT; CDR3aa: CASSLGEGEKLFF
v_gene: TRBV4-2; d_gene: .; abundance: few; j_gene: TRBJ1-5; CDR3nt: TGTGCCAGCAGACATGCCCATTGGTGGGGCAATCAGCCCCAGCATTTT; CDR3aa: CASRHAHWWGNQPQHF
v_gene: TRBV4-3; d_gene: TRBD1; abundance: .; j_gene: TRBJ2-2; CDR3nt: TGCGCCAGCAGCCAATCAACAGGGGGCTATAACACCGGGGAGCTGTTTTTT; CDR3aa: CASSQSTGGYNTGELFF
v_gene: TRBV5-1; d_gene: TRBD2; abundance: .; j_gene: TRBJ2-7; CDR3nt: TGCGCCAGCAGCTTGGCGATAGCGGGCAGCTCCTACGAGCAGTACTTC; CDR3aa: CASSLAIAGSSYEQYF
v_gene: TRBV7-9; d_gene: TRBD1; abundance: few; j_gene: TRBJ1-5; CDR3nt: TGTGCCAGCAGCTCTACAGGGGATCAGCCCCAGCATTTT; CDR3aa: CASSSTGDQPQHF
v_gene: TRBV3-1/TRBV3-2; d_gene: TRBD2; abundance: .; j_gene: TRBJ2-1; CDR3nt: TGTGCCAGCAGCCAAGAGCTAGCGGGAGGTAATGAGCAGTTCTTC; CDR3aa: CASSQELAGGNEQFF
v_gene: TRBV5-5; d_gene: TRBD2; abundance: once; j_gene: TRBJ2-1; CDR3nt: TGTGCCAGCAGCCCGGGACTAGCGGGGGCAGGGTTCTTC; CDR3aa: CASSPGLAGAGFF
v_gene: TRBV7-8; d_gene: .; abundance: once; j_gene: TRBJ2-1; CDR3nt: TGTGCCAGCAGCTTATTGCGGGACAGCTACAATGAGCAGTTCTTC; CDR3aa: CASSLLRDSYNEQFF
v_gene: TRBV10-3; d_gene: TRBD1; abundance: once; j_gene: TRBJ2-1; CDR3nt: TGTGCCATCAGTGAGGCCGACAGGGTCAATGAGCAGTTCTTC; CDR3aa: CAISEADRVNEQFF
v_gene: TRBV30; d_gene: .; abundance: .; j_gene: TRBJ1-4; CDR3nt: TGTGCCTGGAACAGGGATTCTAATGAAAAACTGTTTTTT; CDR3aa: CAWNRDSNEKLFF
v_gene: TRBV6-1; d_gene: TRBD1; abundance: .; j_gene: TRBJ1-5; CDR3nt: TGTGCCAGCAGTGATAATTCCGGGACAGTAAGGAACAATCAGCCCCAGCATTTT; CDR3aa: CASSDNSGTVRNNQPQHF
v_gene: TRBV3-1/TRBV3-2; d_gene: .; abundance: .; j_gene: TRBJ2-5; CDR3nt: TGTGCCAGCAGCCACGGTCCCGGGGGAGAGACCCAGTACTTC; CDR3aa: CASSHGPGGETQYF
v_gene: TRBV5-6; d_gene: TRBD1; abundance: once; j_gene: TRBJ1-2; CDR3nt: TGTGCCAGCAGCTACAGGGGTTTCTCCTATGGCTACACCTTC; CDR3aa: CASSYRGFSYGYTF
v_gene: TRBV18; d_gene: .; abundance: .; j_gene: TRBJ2-7; CDR3nt: TGTGCCAGCTCACCACCGACAGTTTACGAGCAGTACTTC; CDR3aa: CASSPPTVYEQYF
v_gene: TRBV10-1; d_gene: .; abundance: .; j_gene: TRBJ1-1; CDR3nt: TGCGCCAGCTCCCCGAATAGGAGAGGGGAAGCTTTCTTT; CDR3aa: CASSPNRRGEAFF
v_gene: TRBV6-5; d_gene: .; abundance: .; j_gene: TRBJ2-3; CDR3nt: TGTGCCAGCAGTTACGCTTCCCTAGCACCAGATACGCAGTATTTT; CDR3aa: CASSYASLAPDTQYF
v_gene: TRBV10-1; d_gene: .; abundance: .; j_gene: TRBJ2-2; CDR3nt: TGCGCCAGCAGTTCTGAAGTGGCGGCCGGGGAGCTGTTTTTT; CDR3aa: CASSSEVAAGELFF
v_gene: TRBV5-4; d_gene: .; abundance: .; j_gene: TRBJ1-2; CDR3nt: TGTGCCAGCAGCTCCCCATCCGGGACCTGGGGGGACTACACCTTC; CDR3aa: CASSSPSGTWGDYTF